This T cell receptor beta chain was identified during a study of T cell responses to AZD1222 COVID-19 vaccine. The ends were cut back, 8 bases at V and 3 bases at J, with 11 bases in the middle. Germline values: CDR1 MNHEY, CDR2 SVGAGI. The CDR3 sequence is 13 residues long. General study points: Only a handful of AZD1222 recipients tested seropositive at baseline.

Samples with a second dose at about 4 or about 12 weeks were pooled together. Repertoires were generated with immunoSEQ multiplex PCR, while TCRdb's copy carries only in-frame clones and drops some. This repertoire shows fewer than 70,000 clones, 80% to 90% found once; its top ten account for 5.5% to 7%. As for this clone: The antigen is undetermined.

J is TRBJ1-3 and V is TRBV6-5; D remains unclear. The receptor was isolated from an adult who received the AZD1222 COVID-19 vaccine. The sequencing used peripheral blood, collected 28 days after the second AZD1222 dose. The CDR3 nucleotides are TGTGCCAGCGTACAGCCTAATGGAAACACCATATATTTT. Its protein is CASVQPNGNTIYF.